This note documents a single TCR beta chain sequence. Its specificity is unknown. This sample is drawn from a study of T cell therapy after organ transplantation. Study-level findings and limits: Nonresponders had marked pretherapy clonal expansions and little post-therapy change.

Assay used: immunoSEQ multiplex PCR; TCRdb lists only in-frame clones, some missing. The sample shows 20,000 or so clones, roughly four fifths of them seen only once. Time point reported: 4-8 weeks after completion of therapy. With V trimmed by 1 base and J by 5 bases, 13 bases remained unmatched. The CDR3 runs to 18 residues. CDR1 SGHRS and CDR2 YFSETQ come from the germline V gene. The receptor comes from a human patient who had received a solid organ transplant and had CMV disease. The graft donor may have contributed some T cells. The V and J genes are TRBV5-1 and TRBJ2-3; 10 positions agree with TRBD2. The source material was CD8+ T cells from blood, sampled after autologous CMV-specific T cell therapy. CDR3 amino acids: CASSLFPASGGLEDTQYF. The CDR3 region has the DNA TGCGCCAGCAGCTTGTTTCCCGCTAGCGGGGGATTGGAAGATACGCAGTATTTT.